The rows below give T cell receptor beta chains drawn from one sample of a study of blood T cell repertoires in COVID-19. Only in-frame clones appear in the TCRdb table, and some are missing; sequencing was by immunoSEQ multiplex PCR. The sample lists fewer than 400,000 clones; approximately 86% were seen once. Sequenced sample: peripheral blood. Every receptor here comes from a human donor in a cohort sampled during active COVID-19. CDR3s include the opening cysteine and the closing phenylalanine or tryptophan. D genes are given only for firm matches. The size field is filled for only some rows; it gives once, few, many or a size class.

CDR3nt | CDR3aa | abundance | j_gene | v_gene | d_gene
TGTGCCAGCAGCTTGACCGGGACTAGCGGATACTCACAGGGATTC | CASSLTGTSGYSQGF | . | TRBJ2-7 | TRBV11-2 | TRBD2
TGCGCCAGCAGCTTGACAGGGCTGGATGAGCAGTTCTTC | CASSLTGLDEQFF | . | TRBJ2-1 | TRBV5-1 | .
TGTGCCAGCAGCTTTAAGCGGGGATACAATGAGCAGTTCTTC | CASSFKRGYNEQFF | . | TRBJ2-1 | TRBV7-9 | TRBD2
TGTGCCAGTACCCTAAAGGGGGCGACTGAAGCTTTCTTT | CASTLKGATEAFF | . | TRBJ1-1 | TRBV19 | TRBD1
TGTGCCAGCTCGCCCACTAGCGCGGGAGGCGGCACCGGGGAGCTGTTTTTT | CASSPTSAGGGTGELFF | . | TRBJ2-2 | TRBV18 | TRBD2
TGTGCCAGCTCACCACTATCGACACAGGGGTCGGGAAACACCATATATTTT | CASSPLSTQGSGNTIYF | few | TRBJ1-3 | TRBV18 | TRBD1
TGTGCCAGCAGCTTGAAACAGGACAACCAAGAGACCCAGTACTTC | CASSLKQDNQETQYF | once | TRBJ2-5 | TRBV5-8 | .
TGTGCCAGCAGCCGACTTATTGACTCGACTAGCACAGATACGCAGTATTTT | CASSRLIDSTSTDTQYF | . | TRBJ2-3 | TRBV11-2 | .
TGTGCCTGGAGTGTCGCAGGGGAAAGTGAAAAACTGTTTTTT | CAWSVAGESEKLFF | . | TRBJ1-4 | TRBV30 | .
TGTGCCAGCAGCTGCTCTGGGGGGGCGGAGGACAATCAGCCCCAGCATTTT | CASSCSGGAEDNQPQHF | . | TRBJ1-5 | TRBV7-3 | .
TGTGCCAGCAGCCAACTAGGAGGGATAGGTGAAAAACTGTTTTTT | CASSQLGGIGEKLFF | once | TRBJ1-4 | TRBV4-2 | .
TGTGCCAGCAGTTCCACCCGGGGATTCGGTTCACCCCTCCACTTT | CASSSTRGFGSPLHF | few | TRBJ1-6 | TRBV28 | .
TGTGCCAGCAGCTTAGGGCAGGGTAATGCCCAGTACTTC | CASSLGQGNAQYF | . | TRBJ2-5 | TRBV7-7 | .
TGTGCCAGTAGTATGACCTCGCGGGGGGACGCTTCCTACGAGCAGTACTTC | CASSMTSRGDASYEQYF | . | TRBJ2-7 | TRBV19 | TRBD2
TGCGCCAGCAGCTTGGACATCTCCTACGAGCAGTACTTC | CASSLDISYEQYF | . | TRBJ2-7 | TRBV5-1 | .
TGTGCCAGCAGCCGGTTAGGGAGGGGCGATGAAAAACTGTTTTTT | CASSRLGRGDEKLFF | . | TRBJ1-4 | TRBV3-1/TRBV3-2 | .
TGTGCCAGCAGTTACTCGCCGGGGAATGAGCAGTTCTTC | CASSYSPGNEQFF | . | TRBJ2-1 | TRBV6-5 | .
TGTGCCAGCATTTACCACGCAGGGATTGAGAACACCGGGGAGCTGTTTTTT | CASIYHAGIENTGELFF | . | TRBJ2-2 | TRBV28 | .
TGTGCCACCAGTGACGGAGAGACCCAGTACTTC | CATSDGETQYF | . | TRBJ2-5 | TRBV24-1 | .
TGTGCCAGCAGCCAAGACAGGGGGCGGAACACTGAAGCTTTCTTT | CASSQDRGRNTEAFF | once | TRBJ1-1 | TRBV3-1/TRBV3-2 | TRBD1
TGTGCCAGCTCAGTACAGGTTCCAACTAGCGGGCAAGCTCTTGAGCAGTTCTTC | CASSVQVPTSGQALEQFF | . | TRBJ2-1 | TRBV18 | TRBD2
TGCGCCAGCAGCACTGGGACAGCCGGGAACACTGAAGCTTTCTTT | CASSTGTAGNTEAFF | . | TRBJ1-1 | TRBV5-1 | TRBD1
TGCGCCAGCCGAAGACAGCTATCCTACAATGAGCAGTTCTTC | CASRRQLSYNEQFF | . | TRBJ2-1 | TRBV23-1 | .
TGTGCCAGCAGCTCAAATACAGGGGGCACTGAAGCTTTCTTT | CASSSNTGGTEAFF | . | TRBJ1-1 | TRBV11-2 | TRBD1
TGTGCCAGCAGCAGATCCTTGACAGGGGGATTCGAAGCTTTCTTT | CASSRSLTGGFEAFF | once | TRBJ1-1 | TRBV7-9 | TRBD1
TGTGCCAGCAGTTTTGGCGGCACCTACAATGAGCAGTTCTTC | CASSFGGTYNEQFF | . | TRBJ2-1 | TRBV28 | .
TGTGCCAGCAGTCTAACGGGGATCAATTCACCCCTCCACTTT | CASSLTGINSPLHF | . | TRBJ1-6 | TRBV2 | .
TGTGCCAGCTCACAGGGTCCACAGGGGGACACTGAAGCTTTCTTT | CASSQGPQGDTEAFF | . | TRBJ1-1 | TRBV18 | TRBD1
TGTGCCTGGACCCGGGGAGCTAACACTGAAGCTTTCTTT | CAWTRGANTEAFF | . | TRBJ1-1 | TRBV30 | .
TGTGCCAGCAGCCTCGGACATCGGAACACTGAAGCTTTCTTT | CASSLGHRNTEAFF | . | TRBJ1-1 | TRBV5-4 | .
TGTGCCAGCAGCCGAACGCAGGGGTACACTGAAGCTTTCTTT | CASSRTQGYTEAFF | few | TRBJ1-1 | TRBV3-1/TRBV3-2 | .
TGTGCCAGCAGCCAAGATCCAGCGGGAGCGGGGAACACCGGGGAGCTGTTTTTT | CASSQDPAGAGNTGELFF | once | TRBJ2-2 | TRBV4-2 | TRBD2
TGCGCCAGCAGCTTGGTTACTACAGGGGTTTCCGGGGAGCTGTTTTTT | CASSLVTTGVSGELFF | . | TRBJ2-2 | TRBV5-1 | TRBD1